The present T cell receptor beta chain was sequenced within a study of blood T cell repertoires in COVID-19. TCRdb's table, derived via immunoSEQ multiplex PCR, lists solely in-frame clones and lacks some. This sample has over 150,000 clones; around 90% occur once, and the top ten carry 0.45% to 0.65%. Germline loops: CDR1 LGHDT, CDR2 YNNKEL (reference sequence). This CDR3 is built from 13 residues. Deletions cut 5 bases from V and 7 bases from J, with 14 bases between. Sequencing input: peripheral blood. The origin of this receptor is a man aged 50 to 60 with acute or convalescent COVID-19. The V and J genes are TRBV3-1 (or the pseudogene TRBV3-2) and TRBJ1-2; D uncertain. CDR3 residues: CASSDGELRGYTF. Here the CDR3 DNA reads TGTGCCAGCAGCGATGGAGAATTGCGTGGCTACACCTTC.